One TCR beta chain is described in this entry. Its antigen remains unidentified. It has no much larger one-base neighbor in the sample; base qualities were not kept. The trial excluded patients who had a history of autoimmune disease or were on systemic immunosuppression. Peripheral blood for TCR sequencing was drawn from every dose cohort at baseline, at cycle 4 day 1 and at cycle 7 day 1. The samples were drawn from a first-in-human, open-label, multicenter phase I dose-escalation trial of ivuxolimab. Adults with locally advanced or metastatic melanoma, renal cell carcinoma, hepatocellular carcinoma or head and neck squamous cell carcinoma were enrolled in the trial. Before TCR sequencing, CD4+ T cells and CD8+ T cells were sorted from peripheral blood as separate populations. The sample originates from a study of OX40 agonist ivuxolimab in advanced cancers. Background for the entire study: Ivuxolimab was a fully human IgG2 agonistic monoclonal antibody targeting the costimulatory receptor OX40 (CD134). Intravenous ivuxolimab was administered to patients every 2 weeks at six dose levels: 0.01, 0.1, 0.3, 1.5, 3 and 10 mg/kg. Of the approximately 54 dose-escalation patients, hepatocellular carcinoma was present in 19, melanoma in some 15, renal cell carcinoma in 9 and head and neck cancer in 9. In the dose-escalation cohort, roughly 80% of patients were male, and the mean age was roughly 60 years, with a range of about 20 to 90. Patients were allowed to have had prior anti-PD-1, anti-PD-L1 or anti-CTLA-4 therapy, and around two fifths of the dose-escalation patients had been treated with checkpoint inhibitors. Three dose-escalation patients achieved partial responses, one with hepatocellular carcinoma and two with cutaneous melanoma. Peripheral TCRbeta sequencing aimed to test whether ivuxolimab altered TCR sequence diversity and caused clonal T-cell expansion. The paper covers the monotherapy dose-escalation part of the phase I ivuxolimab trial, which included N of about 51 patients.

For sequencing of the TCRbeta CDR3 region, genomic DNA was extracted from the sorted cells. TCRbeta CDR3 regions were sequenced using the immunoSEQ Assay. TCRdb obtained this table from immuneACCESS and retained in-frame rearrangements with V and J assigned. These tables miss some clones; where compared with another copy, unresolved V genes account for less than half of the shortfall, and the remainder is unexplained. This sample holds over 45,000 clones; approximately 83% were observed only once. Of the sample, 3% to 3.5% is held by the ten largest clones. What the study reported, not specific to this receptor: After ivuxolimab, more expanded clones were found on average in CD8+ T cells than in CD4+ T cells. Antigen specificity was not determined for the clonally expanded peripheral T cells. At doses of 0.1 to 3.0 mg/kg, clonal expansion of both CD4+ and CD8+ blood T cells was observed from baseline to week 6. Low levels of normalized T-cell clonal expansion were also seen in some nonresponding patients. In the 0.1-3.0 mg/kg groups, partial responders had among the lowest normalized peripheral clonal expansion, particularly in CD8+ T cells.

From the cysteine up to the phenylalanine, the CDR3 has a length of 12 residues. The retained sequence is limited to the CDR3, 36 bases, with the frame set at the first base. The CDR1 and CDR2 encoded by the germline V gene are SGHRS and YFSETQ. V is reduced by 4 bases and J by 2 bases, leaving a spacing of 6 bases between them. The sequenced sample was CD4+ or CD8+ T cells sorted from blood, obtained in a trial of the OX40 agonist ivuxolimab. The receptor's source is an adult with an advanced solid tumor such as melanoma, head and neck, liver or kidney cancer. The rearranged chain carries TRBV5-1 and TRBJ1-2; no D gene can be assigned with confidence. The CDR3 amino acid sequence is: CASSRENYGYTF. The DNA sequence follows: TGCGCCAGCAGCCGCGAAAACTATGGCTACACCTTC.